The source of this T cell receptor beta chain is a study of blood T cell repertoires in COVID-19. V lost 2 bases, J lost 10 bases, and 12 bases stayed unmatched. The germline V gene has CDR1 SGDLS and CDR2 YYNGEE. The length of the CDR3 is 17 residues. Profiled with immunoSEQ multiplex PCR; TCRdb holds only in-frame clones, not every one. The table records about 230,000 clones, approximately 82% of them present only once. Sequenced material: peripheral blood. V gene TRBV9 combines with J gene TRBJ2-1; 13 bases are shared with TRBD2. The clonotype originates from a man aged 35 to 55 who had recovered from COVID-19. CDR3 amino acids: CASSVGTSGASGWEQFF. CDR3 DNA: TGTGCCAGCAGCGTCGGGACTAGCGGGGCCTCGGGGTGGGAGCAGTTCTTC.